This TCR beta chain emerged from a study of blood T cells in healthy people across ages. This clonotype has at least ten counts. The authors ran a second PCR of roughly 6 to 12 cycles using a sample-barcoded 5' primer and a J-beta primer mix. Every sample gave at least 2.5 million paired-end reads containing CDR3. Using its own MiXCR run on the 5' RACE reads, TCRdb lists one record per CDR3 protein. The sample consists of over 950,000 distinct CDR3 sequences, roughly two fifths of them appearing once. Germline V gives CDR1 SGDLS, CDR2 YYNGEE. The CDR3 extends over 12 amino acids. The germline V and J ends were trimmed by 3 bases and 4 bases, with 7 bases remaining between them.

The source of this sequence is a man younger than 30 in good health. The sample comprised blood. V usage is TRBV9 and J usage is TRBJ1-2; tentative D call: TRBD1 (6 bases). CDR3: CASSDRAYGYTF. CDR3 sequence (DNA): TGTGCCAGCAGCGACAGGGCCTATGGCTACACCTTC.